Below, one T cell receptor (beta chain) is given with its context. What it recognizes is unknown. TCRdb re-derived calls from the multiplex PCR reads in MiXCR, one entry per CDR3 protein. This table has tens of thousands of distinct CDR3 sequences, about 21% appearing once. Germline V lookup: CDR1 MNHNY, CDR2 SVGAGI (reference sequence). This CDR3 contains 15 residues. Trimming took 2 bases from V and 2 from J, leaving 10 bases between them. Breast cancer patients provided tissue from their axillary draining lymph nodes. These data come from a study of breast tumors, draining lymph nodes, adjacent tissues. Points from the study as a whole: Luminal-like breast cancer showed significantly higher tumor–nontumor repertoire similarity than basal-like. Tumors had less TCR diversity than lymph nodes, more than nontumor tissue.

The clonotype originates from a female donor with breast cancer. Some clones in this sample may be carry-over from other donors' samples. This chain links TRBV6-6 with TRBJ1-5; a possible D gene is TRBD1 (5 bases). Sequencing input: axillary lymph node tissue. The CDR3 reads CASSYGGRGNQPQHF. In nucleotides, the CDR3 is TGTGCCAGCAGTTACGGGGGACGAGGCAATCAGCCCCAGCATTTT.